Here is one T cell receptor (beta chain) with its context. Its specificity is unknown. With 60 Vbeta and 13 Jbeta primers, the PCR was carried out. TCRdb's copy holds only in-frame clones and misses some; the assay was immunoSEQ multiplex PCR. The table has fewer than 110,000 clones, 76% seen once. This CDR3 has 12 residues. V was clipped by 1 base and J by 6 bases, with 9 bases between them. Germline V gene lookup returns CDR1 SQVTM and CDR2 ANQGSEA. This sample was taken from a study of cytomegalovirus exposure and HLA in healthy donors. Study background: Of all 400 or so donors who were genotyped, under 90% belonged to the Caucasian-associated ancestry cluster.

Study-level results: In a later analysis, fewer than 20,000 TCR beta sequences were associated with HLA alleles at 0.05 false discovery rate. Fewer N-insertions than the roughly 650-donor mean were reportedly shown by an Asian-associated ancestry cluster in a later analysis.

The gene calls are TRBV29-1 and TRBJ1-2, with D possibly being TRBD1 (5 bases). This receptor was identified in a man aged 40-50 years in good health and CMV-seronegative. Sample: PBMCs. The CDR3 DNA reads TGCAGCGTTGAAGGGGAGGGGAATGGCTACACCTTC. The encoded protein is CSVEGEGNGYTF.